Presented here are 28 T cell receptor beta chains from one specimen sequenced in a study of technical replicates of blood from a handful of donors. Method: immunoSEQ multiplex PCR; TCRdb's copy keeps in-frame clones and lacks some. The sample includes about 83,000 clones, about 96% seen only once; the top ten take around 0.33%. Material: T cells isolated from PBMCs. These receptors were obtained from a human donor in good health.

This clone was found once. The chain is built from TRBV19 and TRBJ2-5; 7 bases are shared with TRBD1. Germline V gene sequence: CDR1 LNHDA, CDR2 SQIVND (reference sequence). The CDR3 extends over 12 amino acids. Losses at the gene ends were 10 bases for V and 4 bases for J; bases not matched to a gene: 6. The CDR3 nucleotides are TGTGCCACCCAACAGGGGACAGAGACCCAGTACTTC. Translating it yields CATQQGTETQYF.

V is TRBV5-1 and J is TRBJ2-1; TRBD1 agrees at 9 bases. This CDR3 spans 16 amino acids. V lost 4 bases to trimming and J lost 5 bases; unmatched junction nucleotides: 10. The germline CDR1 and CDR2 sequences are SGHRS and YFSETQ. The DNA for the CDR3 is TGCGCCAGCAGCCTACCGGGACAGGGAAAGGACAATGAGCAGTTCTTC. Amino acids: CASSLPGQGKDNEQFF.

The chain links TRBV30 to TRBJ1-2, with 8 bases fitting TRBD1. The germline V gene encodes CDR1 GTSNPN and CDR2 SVGIG (reference sequence). CDR3 length: 14 amino acids. After removal of 4 bases from V and 4 bases from J, the junction contained 8 bases not matched to a gene. This CDR3 reads CAWIEGTGFYGYTF. CDR3 in DNA: TGTGCCTGGATTGAGGGGACAGGATTCTATGGCTACACCTTC.

The chain is built from TRBV30 and TRBJ2-7; D gene uncertain. The CDR3 sequence is 12 residues long. The germline V gene encodes CDR1 GTSNPN and CDR2 SVGIG (reference sequence). Trimming removed 1 base from V and 2 bases from J, with 6 bases in between. Written as DNA, the CDR3 is TGTGCCTGGAGTGGCAGTCCCTACGAGCAGTACTTC. It codes for CAWSGSPYEQYF. The whole variable domain, filled in from reference TRBV30 and TRBJ2-7, reads SQTIHQWPATLVQPVGSPLSLECTVEGTSNPNLYWYRQAAGRGLQLLFYSVGIGQISSEVPQNLSASRPQDRQFILSSKKLLLSDSGFYLCAWSGSPYEQYFGPGTRLTVT.

V is TRBV6-5 and J is TRBJ1-1, with D perhaps TRBD1 (6 bases). Germline V gene lookup returns CDR1 MNHEY and CDR2 SVGAGI. V lost 4 bases and J 3 bases, leaving 12 bases between the germline ends. The CDR3 is 14 amino acids. This CDR3 is CASSLTGIDTEAFF. The CDR3 DNA is TGTGCCAGCAGTTTAACAGGGATTGACACTGAAGCTTTCTTT.

This clone was detected only once. This chain links TRBV10-3 with TRBJ1-2; 7 bases match TRBD1. The CDR3 extends over 14 amino acids. The V segment lost 5 bases and the J segment 4 bases; nucleotides outside the gene matches: 7. Germline CDR1 ENHRY, CDR2 SYGVKD. In DNA, the CDR3 is TGTGCCATCAGTTCCAGGGGGGACAGCTATGGCTACACCTTC. Encoded protein: CAISSRGDSYGYTF.

The chain carries TRBV6-5 and TRBJ1-5; unclear D gene. This CDR3 is built from 14 residues. V lost 2 bases to trimming and J lost 3 bases, with 8 bases between them. Germline CDR1 MNHEY, CDR2 SVGAGI. CDR3 nucleotides: TGTGCCAGCAGTTACGGGCACTCCAATCAGCCCCAGCATTTT. Encoded protein: CASSYGHSNQPQHF.

The CDR3 sequence is CASSLLATGGISYEQYF. The CDR3 DNA reads as TGCGCCAGCAGCTTGTTAGCGACAGGGGGCATTAGCTACGAGCAGTACTTC. The rearrangement uses TRBV5-1 and TRBJ2-7, with 10 bases that match TRBD1. This CDR3 contains 17 residues. Germline V gene lookup returns CDR1 SGHRS and CDR2 YFSETQ. Trimming at V came to 1 base and at J to 3 bases, leaving 10 bases not matched to a gene.

CDR3 sequence reads: CASSPDIGGNTEAFF. CDR3 coding DNA: TGTGCCAGCAGCCCAGACATAGGGGGCAACACTGAAGCTTTCTTT. The V call is TRBV5-6, the J call TRBJ1-1; 7 bases fit TRBD1. V trimming: 4 bases; J trimming: 2 bases; junction bases outside the gene matches: 8. CDR1 SGHDT and CDR2 YYEEEE come from the germline V gene. This CDR3 is built from 15 residues.

The gene calls are TRBV19 and TRBJ2-7; 14 nucleotides line up with TRBD2. V lost 2 bases, J lost 4 bases, and 13 bases stayed unmatched. In germline, CDR1 is LNHDA, CDR2 SQIVND (reference sequence). The CDR3 spans 19 residues. The CDR3 reads CASSITYPGLAGVEYEQYF. The CDR3 DNA follows: TGTGCCAGTAGTATAACCTACCCGGGACTAGCGGGAGTTGAGTACGAGCAGTACTTC.

The chain recombines TRBV10-2 with TRBJ2-7, with 9 bases aligning to TRBD1. Germline V gives CDR1 WSHSY, CDR2 SAAADI. Trimming took 3 bases from V and 6 from J; bases not matched to a gene: 9. The CDR3 has 15 residues. CDR3 loop: CASSEPRDRATEQYF. The CDR3 DNA is TGCGCCAGCAGTGAACCCCGGGACAGGGCAACCGAGCAGTACTTC.

The gene calls are TRBV5-1 and TRBJ1-4; 7 nucleotides align to TRBD1. There are 18 residues in the CDR3. Unmatched junction bases numbered 15, after V lost 4 bases and J lost 3 bases. Germline CDR1 SGHRS, CDR2 YFSETQ. In DNA, the CDR3 is TGCGCCAGCAGCCTCTCCCAGGGGGGAAACATGGCTAATGAAAAACTGTTTTTT. Residues: CASSLSQGGNMANEKLFF.

The chain employs TRBV28 and TRBJ1-5, with D hard to call. There are 14 residues in the CDR3. CDR1 and CDR2 (germline): MDHEN, SYDVKM. V was shortened by 3 bases and J by 4 bases, with 10 bases between the two germline ends. CDR3 sequence (DNA): TGTGCCAGCAGTTTCCCTCAGGAAAATCAGCCCCAGCATTTT. This encodes CASSFPQENQPQHF.

The V gene is TRBV25-1, the J gene TRBJ1-4, with D tentatively TRBD1 (6 bases). In germline, CDR1 is MGHDK, CDR2 SYGVNS. CDR3 length: 11 amino acids. V was pared by 10 bases and J by 7 bases, with 10 bases between. The CDR3 DNA follows: TGTGCCACCCAGGGGAGTGAAAAACTGTTTTTT. Its translation is CATQGSEKLFF.

CDR3 amino acids: CASSKRSTRPSGSYNEQFF. In nucleotides, the CDR3 is TGTGCCAGCAGCAAAAGGTCGACCCGGCCTAGCGGCTCCTACAATGAGCAGTTCTTC. V gene TRBV21-1 combines with J gene TRBJ2-1; the table's D call, TRBD2, has no DNA check behind it. TRBV21-1 is annotated as a pseudogene. The CDR3 extends over 19 amino acids.

The V and J genes are TRBV28 and TRBJ1-2, with D tentatively TRBD1 (6 bases). Trimming removed 6 bases from V and 5 bases from J, with 16 bases in between. This CDR3 has 14 residues. Germline CDR1 reads MDHEN; CDR2 reads SYDVKM. CDR3 in amino acids: CASRGGGQEYGYTF. CDR3 DNA: TGTGCCAGCAGGGGCGGGGGGCAGGAGTATGGCTACACCTTC.

Of note for this clone: The junction differs from germline at one of its ends, possibly a read error. The chain recombines TRBV7-8 with TRBJ2-5; D assignment may be TRBD1 or TRBD2 (5 bases each). Germline V gene lookup returns CDR1 SGHVS and CDR2 FQNEAQ. The CDR3 is made up of 15 amino acids. CDR3 sequence reads: CASSLATGARETQYF. DNA of the CDR3: TGTGCCAGCAGCCTAGCCACAGGCGCCAGGGAGACCCAGTACTTC.

The CDR3 region is CASSRQGAQPQHF. DNA for the CDR3: TGTGCCAGTAGTAGACAGGGGGCTCAGCCCCAGCATTTT. The chain combines TRBV19 with TRBJ1-5; TRBD1 matches 10 bases. V trimming: 4 bases; J trimming: 6 bases; junction bases outside the gene matches: 0. CDR1 and CDR2 from the germline V gene are LNHDA and SQIVND (reference sequence). The CDR3 spans 13 residues.

This clone was counted a single time. V gene TRBV10-2 combines with J gene TRBJ2-7; D is undetermined. V was cut by 2 bases and J by 4 bases, with 3 bases left in between. The CDR3 spans 11 residues. The germline V gene has CDR1 WSHSY and CDR2 SAAADI. The CDR3 DNA is TGCGCCAGCAGTGAGCAATACGAGCAGTACTTC. Protein product: CASSEQYEQYF.

The chain uses TRBV9 and TRBJ2-7; the match to TRBD2 covers 9 bases. Germline-derived CDR1 and CDR2 are SGDLS and YYNGEE. The CDR3 has 15 amino acids. V shed 1 base and J 0 bases; nucleotides not matched to a gene: 2. This chain's CDR3 is CASSVLAGISYEQYF. The CDR3 coding sequence is TGTGCCAGCAGCGTACTAGCGGGAATCTCCTACGAGCAGTACTTC.

This clone came up once. CDR3 sequence: CASRPTGGPSYEQYF. In DNA form, the CDR3 reads TGTGCCAGCAGGCCAACAGGGGGCCCTTCCTACGAGCAGTACTTC. This chain uses TRBV7-2 with TRBJ2-7; 9 bases are a match to TRBD1. J was trimmed by 1 base and V by 6 bases; bases with no gene match: 7. Germline CDR1 is SGHTA and CDR2 is FQGNSA. The CDR3 totals 15 residues.

The V call is TRBV30, the J call TRBJ2-1; the D gene is possibly TRBD2 (6 bases). Germline V lookup: CDR1 GTSNPN, CDR2 SVGIG (reference sequence). The CDR3 is made up of 15 amino acids. The V gene lost 1 base and the J gene lost 2 bases, with 12 bases spanning the gap. This CDR3 reads CAWSATRGPYNEQFF. The CDR3, as DNA: TGTGCCTGGAGTGCGACTAGGGGTCCCTACAATGAGCAGTTCTTC. The entire variable domain, with the rest obtained from reference TRBV30 and TRBJ2-1, is as follows: SQTIHQWPATLVQPVGSPLSLECTVEGTSNPNLYWYRQAAGRGLQLLFYSVGIGQISSEVPQNLSASRPQDRQFILSSKKLLLSDSGFYLCAWSATRGPYNEQFFGPGTRLTVL.

This clone was recorded only once. The chain carries TRBV7-8 and TRBJ1-4; 7 bases are a match to TRBD1. CDR1 is SGHVS and CDR2 is FQNEAQ in the germline V gene. The CDR3 has 15 residues. V lost 5 bases, J lost 4 bases, and 7 bases stayed unmatched. CDR3 loop: CASSVSGGSNEKLFF. CDR3 nucleotides: TGTGCCAGCAGCGTTTCAGGGGGGAGTAATGAAAAACTGTTTTTT.

Comment on this clone: At one of its ends the junction is not consistent with the germline gene, which may arise from a read error. This chain links TRBV9 with TRBJ2-5, with 10 nucleotides matching TRBD2. The CDR3 totals 15 residues. Germline lookup yields CDR1 SGDLS and CDR2 YYNGEE. The CDR3 coding sequence is TGTGCCAGCAGCGTTGAAGCGGGAGGGTGGGAGACCCAATACTTC. Its translation is CASSVEAGGWETQYF.

V gene TRBV27 combines with J gene TRBJ2-7; 8 bases are a match to TRBD1. In germline, CDR1 is MNHEY, CDR2 SMNVEV (reference sequence). The CDR3 has 14 amino acids. J lost 3 bases, V lost 5 bases, and 6 bases had no gene match. The CDR3 is CASSPGGAYYEQYF. The CDR3 DNA is TGTGCCAGCAGTCCAGGGGGCGCCTACTACGAGCAGTACTTC.

The chain links TRBV28 to TRBJ1-5, with 9 nucleotides matching TRBD1. Per the germline V gene, CDR1 is MDHEN and CDR2 is SYDVKM. V gave up 6 bases and J gave up 5 bases; unmatched junction bases: 8. The CDR3 is 15 residues long. The CDR3 here is CASRPGTGTYQPQHF. The CDR3, as DNA: TGTGCCAGCAGACCCGGGACAGGGACATATCAGCCCCAGCATTTT. Together with reference TRBV28 and TRBJ1-5, the CDR3 gives the full variable domain: DVKVTQSSRYLVKRTGEKVFLECVQDMDHENMFWYRQDPGLGLRLIYFSYDVKMKEKGDIPEGYSVSREKKERFSLILESASTNQTSMYLCASRPGTGTYQPQHFGDGTRLSIL.

The genes are TRBV7-6 and TRBJ1-4; D gene ambiguous. CDR3 length: 16 residues. Per germline, CDR1 SGHVS and CDR2 FNYEAQ. The V and J ends lost 0 bases and 4 bases respectively, with 12 bases between them. CDR3 bases: TGTGCCAGCAGCTTAGCGCGGTTCGGAATTAATGAAAAACTGTTTTTT. Translated, it gives CASSLARFGINEKLFF.

The chain is built from TRBV28 and TRBJ2-1; 13 positions match TRBD2. CDR1 is MDHEN, CDR2 SYDVKM, per germline. This CDR3 comprises 16 residues. With V trimmed by 3 bases and J by 9 bases, 8 bases remained unmatched. CDR3 sequence: CASSFPTSGRAFEQFF. CDR3 coding DNA: TGTGCCAGCAGTTTTCCAACTAGCGGGAGGGCCTTTGAGCAGTTCTTC.